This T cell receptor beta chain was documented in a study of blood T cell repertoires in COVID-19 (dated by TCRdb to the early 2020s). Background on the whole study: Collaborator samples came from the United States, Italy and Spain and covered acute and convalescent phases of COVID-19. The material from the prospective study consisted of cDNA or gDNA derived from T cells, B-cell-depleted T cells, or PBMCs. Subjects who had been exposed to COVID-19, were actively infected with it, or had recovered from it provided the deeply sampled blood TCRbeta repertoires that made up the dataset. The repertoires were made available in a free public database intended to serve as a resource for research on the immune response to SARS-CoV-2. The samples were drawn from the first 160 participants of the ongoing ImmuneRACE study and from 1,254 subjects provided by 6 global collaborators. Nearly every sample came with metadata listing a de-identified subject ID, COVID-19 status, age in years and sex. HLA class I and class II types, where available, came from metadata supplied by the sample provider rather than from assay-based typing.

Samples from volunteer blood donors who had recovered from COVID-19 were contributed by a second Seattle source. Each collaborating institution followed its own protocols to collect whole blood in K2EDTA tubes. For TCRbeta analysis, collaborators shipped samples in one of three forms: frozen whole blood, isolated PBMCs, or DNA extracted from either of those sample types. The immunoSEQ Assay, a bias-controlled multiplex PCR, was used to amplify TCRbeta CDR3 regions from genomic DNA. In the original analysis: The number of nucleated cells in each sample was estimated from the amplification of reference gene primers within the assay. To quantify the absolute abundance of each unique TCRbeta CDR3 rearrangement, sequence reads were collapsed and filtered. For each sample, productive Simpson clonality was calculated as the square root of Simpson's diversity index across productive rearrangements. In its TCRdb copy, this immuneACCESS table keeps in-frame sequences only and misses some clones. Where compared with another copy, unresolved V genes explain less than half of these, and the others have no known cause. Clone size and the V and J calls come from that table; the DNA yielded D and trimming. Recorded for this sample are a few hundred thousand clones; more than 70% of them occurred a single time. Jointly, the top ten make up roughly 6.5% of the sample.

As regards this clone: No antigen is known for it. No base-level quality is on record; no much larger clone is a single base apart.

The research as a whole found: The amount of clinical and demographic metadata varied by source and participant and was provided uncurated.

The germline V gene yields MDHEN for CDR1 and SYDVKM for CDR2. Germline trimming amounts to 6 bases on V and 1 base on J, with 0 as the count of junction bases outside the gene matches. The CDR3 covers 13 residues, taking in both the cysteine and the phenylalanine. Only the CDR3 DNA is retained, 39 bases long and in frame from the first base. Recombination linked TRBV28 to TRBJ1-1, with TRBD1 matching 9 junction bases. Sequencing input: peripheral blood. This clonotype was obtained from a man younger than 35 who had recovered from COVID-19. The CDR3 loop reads CASRQGANTEAFF. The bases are TGTGCCAGCAGACAGGGGGCGAACACTGAAGCTTTCTTT. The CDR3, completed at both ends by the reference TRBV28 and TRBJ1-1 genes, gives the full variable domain DVKVTQSSRYLVKRTGEKVFLECVQDMDHENMFWYRQDPGLGLRLIYFSYDVKMKEKGDIPEGYSVSREKKERFSLILESASTNQTSMYLCASRQGANTEAFFGQGTRLTVV.